The next 19 T cell receptor beta chains were all read from a single sample in a study of T cells in narcolepsy. TCRdb's copy holds only in-frame clones and misses some; the assay was immunoSEQ multiplex PCR. The table has 20,000 to 30,000 clones, less than 65% seen once; the top ten hold around 12%. The material sequenced was memory (CD45RA-) CD4+ T cells from blood. All receptors come from a human donor in good health.

The chain links TRBV4-3 to TRBJ1-2; a possible D gene is TRBD1 (5 bases). Germline V lookup: CDR1 LGHNA, CDR2 YSLEER. The CDR3 sequence is 15 residues long. V lost 3 bases to trimming and J lost 4 bases, with 15 bases between them. For the CDR3, the DNA is TGCGCCAGCAGCCATCGCAGGGATTCCGGCTATGGCTACACCTTC. It translates to CASSHRRDSGYGYTF.

This clone was seen only a few times. The gene calls are TRBV7-6 and TRBJ1-6, with TRBD1 matching over 9 bases. This CDR3 region has 14 residues. Trimming removed 5 bases from V and 7 bases from J; junction bases left unmatched: 3. CDR1 SGHVS and CDR2 FNYEAQ come from the germline V gene. CDR3 region: CASSEQGANSPLHF. CDR3 in DNA: TGTGCCAGCAGCGAACAGGGGGCCAATTCACCCCTCCACTTT.

There are a few counts of this clone. The rearrangement joins TRBV2 to TRBJ1-1, with unresolved D. Germline loops: CDR1 SNHLY, CDR2 FYNNEI. Between the trimmed V and J ends, which lost 6 bases and 0 bases, there was a span of 8 bases. The CDR3 has 13 residues. CDR3 DNA: TGTGCCAGCAGCCAGCTTATGAACACTGAAGCTTTCTTT. This gives the protein CASSQLMNTEAFF.

A few counts support this clone. The genes are TRBV6-1 and TRBJ2-7; D not resolved. Germline V lookup: CDR1 MNHNS, CDR2 SASEGT. This CDR3 is 11 amino acids long. Between the trimmed V and J ends, which lost 3 bases and 10 bases, there was a span of 10 bases. The CDR3 spells CASSDSKAQYF. The CDR3 DNA is TGTGCCAGCAGTGATTCTAAGGCCCAGTACTTC.

This chain uses TRBV7-3 with TRBJ2-3; 8 bases are a match to TRBD2. V gave up 4 bases and J gave up 5 bases; unmatched junction bases: 2. The CDR3 has 13 amino acids. CDR1 SGHTA and CDR2 FQGTGA come from the germline V gene. CDR3 amino acids: CASSYTSGDTQYF. CDR3 coding DNA: TGTGCCAGCAGCTACACTAGCGGAGATACGCAGTATTTT.

The rearrangement joins TRBV2 to TRBJ2-1; TRBD2 aligns across 10 bases. This CDR3 spans 16 amino acids. Germline V gives CDR1 SNHLY, CDR2 FYNNEI. Losses at the gene ends were 1 base for V and 6 bases for J; bases not matched to a gene: 6. The CDR3 region is CASSEGVSGGLNEQFF. Here the CDR3 DNA reads TGTGCCAGCAGTGAAGGGGTTAGCGGGGGGCTCAATGAGCAGTTCTTC.

The V call is TRBV9, the J call TRBJ2-1; 8 bases are shared with TRBD2. The CDR3 is 15 residues long. Germline loops: CDR1 SGDLS, CDR2 YYNGEE. V gave up 4 bases and J gave up 5 bases; unmatched junction bases: 8. The CDR3 loop is CASSPREAGDNEQFF. CDR3 nucleotide sequence: TGTGCCAGCAGCCCTCGGGAAGCGGGGGACAATGAGCAGTTCTTC.

This chain links TRBV7-6 with TRBJ2-1; 8 bases align to TRBD2. V dropped 1 base and J dropped 2; count of bases not matched to a gene: 4. The germline gives CDR1 SGHVS, CDR2 FNYEAQ. CDR3 size: 16 residues. CDR3 DNA sequence: TGTGCCAGCAGCTTAGGGACGGGAGGGCCCTACAATGAGCAGTTCTTC. Its protein is CASSLGTGGPYNEQFF.

A remark on this clone: Different DNA sequences within this sample yield the same CDR3. The V call is TRBV7-8, the J call TRBJ2-7, with 7 positions matching TRBD1. Losses at the gene ends were 1 base for V and 1 base for J; bases not matched to a gene: 4. The germline gives CDR1 SGHVS, CDR2 FQNEAQ. The CDR3 is 15 amino acids. CDR3 nucleotides: TGTGCCAGCAGCTTAGGTGGGACAGCGTCCTACGAGCAGTACTTC. Amino acids: CASSLGGTASYEQYF. Supplemented by reference TRBV7-8 and TRBJ2-7, the full variable domain reads GAGVSQSPRYKVAKRGQDVALRCDPISGHVSLFWYQQALGQGPEFLTYFQNEAQLDKSGLPSDRFFAERPEGSVSTLKIQRTQQEDSAVYLCASSLGGTASYEQYFGPGTRLTVT.

This chain connects TRBV6-5 to TRBJ2-5; the match to TRBD2 covers 7 bases. CDR3 length: 15 amino acids. Germline V CDR1 and CDR2: MNHEY, SVGAGI. The V and J ends lost 4 bases and 2 bases, in that order; junction bases with no gene match: 7. CDR3 region: CASSFWKGGQETQYF. In nucleotides, the CDR3 is TGTGCCAGCAGTTTCTGGAAGGGAGGGCAAGAGACCCAGTACTTC.

By share, this clone ranks as medium-sized. The gene calls are TRBV10-2 and TRBJ2-2; 10 positions match TRBD2. CDR1 and CDR2 from the germline V gene are WSHSY and SAAADI. This CDR3 has 14 amino acids. Unmatched junction bases numbered 6, after V lost 7 bases and J lost 7 bases. As DNA, the CDR3 is TGCGCCAGCACTAGCGGGAGAGAGGTCGGGGAGCTGTTTTTT. Amino acids: CASTSGREVGELFF.

The V and J genes are TRBV27 and TRBJ2-5, with TRBD1 as a possible D gene (6 bases). The CDR3 consists of 13 residues. The ends were cut back, 3 bases at V and 7 bases at J, with 12 bases in the middle. Germline V gene lookup returns CDR1 MNHEY and CDR2 SMNVEV (reference sequence). The CDR3 here is CASSFDRRGTQYF. CDR3 DNA sequence: TGTGCCAGCAGTTTCGACAGGAGAGGGACCCAGTACTTC.

Only a few counts were recorded for this clone. CDR3 DNA: TGTGCCAGTAGTATCGGGTTAGCGGGGTTTTCCCCCTACAATGAGCAGTTCTTC. Translation gives CASSIGLAGFSPYNEQFF. The V and J genes are TRBV19 and TRBJ2-1, with TRBD2 identical over 8 bases. Germline trimming cut 3 bases from V and 2 bases from J; bases unmatched to any gene: 12. Germline CDR1 reads LNHDA; CDR2 reads SQIVND (reference sequence). There are 18 residues in the CDR3.

This clone was seen only a few times. The chain carries TRBV28 and TRBJ2-2; D unresolved. The CDR3 runs 12 residues. The germline V gene has CDR1 MDHEN and CDR2 SYDVKM. V was shortened by 6 bases and J by 5 bases, with 7 bases between the two germline ends. Here the CDR3 reads CASSDVTGELFF. CDR3 nucleotides: TGTGCCAGCAGCGACGTTACCGGGGAGCTGTTTTTT.

The CDR3 DNA reads TGTGCCAGCAGCTTTCGGACGGCAGAGCAGTACTTC. Translation: CASSFRTAEQYF. The chain links TRBV5-6 to TRBJ2-7, with unresolved D. Germline V CDR1 and CDR2: SGHDT, YYEEEE. Trimming removed 2 bases from V and 7 bases from J, with 10 bases in between. The CDR3 sequence is 12 residues long.

This chain joins TRBV5-1 and TRBJ1-3; D is perhaps TRBD1 (5 bases). The CDR3 is 15 amino acids. In germline, CDR1 is SGHRS, CDR2 YFSETQ. V was trimmed by 6 bases and J by 0 bases, leaving 13 bases between them. CDR3 region: CASTGDGSSGNTIYF. The CDR3 DNA reads TGCGCCAGCACCGGGGACGGAAGCTCTGGAAACACCATATATTTT.

This chain connects TRBV9 to TRBJ2-1; D might be TRBD1 (6 bases). The germline CDR1 and CDR2 sequences are SGDLS and YYNGEE. CDR3 length: 15 residues. The V and J ends lost 3 bases and 2 bases respectively, with 12 bases between them. CDR3 in amino acids: CASSEQGLTYNEQFF. The CDR3 bases are TGTGCCAGCAGCGAACAGGGCCTCACCTACAATGAGCAGTTCTTC. The variable domain in full, completed from reference TRBV9 and TRBJ2-1, reads DSGVTQTPKHLITATGQRVTLRCSPRSGDLSVYWYQQSLDQGLQFLIQYYNGEERAKGNILERFSAQQFPDLHSELNLSSLELGDSALYFCASSEQGLTYNEQFFGPGTRLTVL.

The gene calls are TRBV15 and TRBJ1-2; 8 bases match TRBD1. Trimming took 3 bases from V and 2 from J; bases not matched to a gene: 5. Germline V gene data show CDR1 as LNHNV and CDR2 as YYDKDF (reference sequence). The CDR3 length is 15 residues. This CDR3 reads CATSSGTGANYGYTF. CDR3 nucleotides: TGTGCCACCAGCAGTGGGACAGGTGCGAACTATGGCTACACCTTC.

A word on this clone: A read error may explain this, as a much larger clone is one base away. The CDR3 region is CASSQGWTGRLRGYTF. CDR3 DNA sequence: TGCGCCAGCAGCCAAGGATGGACAGGGAGGTTGCGCGGCTACACCTTC. The chain couples TRBV4-3 to TRBJ1-2; TRBD1 aligns across 8 bases. CDR1 and CDR2 from the germline V gene are LGHNA and YSLEER. J gave up 8 bases and V 1 base, and 12 bases lay outside the gene matches. The CDR3 is 16 residues long.